The 2 T cell receptor beta chains below all came from one sample that was sequenced in a study of post-analysis software for immune sequencing data. Findings and caveats of the study: About 5 TRBV segments occurring more often in patients than controls included TRBV5-6, TRBV5-1 and TRBV20-1.

cDNA libraries for TCR beta contained unique molecular identifiers. TCRdb called the PCR reads again in MiXCR, with one record for every CDR3 protein. The sample has roughly 670,000 distinct CDR3 sequences, approximately 60% seen once. These TCRs' antigens remain unknown. Sample: blood. The source is a girl aged 2 to 9 with multiple sclerosis.

This chain uses TRBV10-1 with TRBJ2-7; TRBD1 matches at 7 bases. The germline V gene encodes CDR1 WNHNN and CDR2 SYGVQD (reference sequence). The CDR3 length is 15 residues. The junction had 12 bases not matched to a gene; V was cut back by 4 bases and J by 6 bases. This chain's CDR3 is CASSVDYRGSGEQYF. CDR3 DNA sequence: TGCGCCAGCAGTGTTGATTACAGGGGTTCGGGCGAGCAGTACTTC.

The chain recombines TRBV29-1 with TRBJ2-5, with D unclear. V lost 5 bases to trimming and J lost 4 bases, with 17 bases between them. This CDR3 has 14 amino acids. Germline CDR1 SQVTM, CDR2 ANQGSEA. The CDR3 sequence: CSVCPRALGETQYF. CDR3 sequence (DNA): TGCAGCGTTTGTCCCCGGGCCCTGGGAGAGACCCAGTACTTC.